Listed below are T cell receptor beta chains from one sample, sequenced in a study. TCRdb re-called the RT-PCR reads with MiXCR, one entry per CDR3 protein. The sample shows approximately 720,000 distinct CDR3 sequences, about 14% of them seen only once. Material: memory CD4+ T cells from blood. The receptors were gathered from a female donor in good health, serving as a healthy control. Each CDR3 is given with its conserved first and last residue. The D gene is left open where the match is weak. Clone size is not always given. Where it is, it says once, few, many or a class for expanded clones.

len	j_gene	abundance	d_gene	v_gene	CDR3nt	CDR3aa
14	TRBJ2-1	.	.	TRBV6-1	TGTGCCAGCAGTGAAGGGTCCGGGGGCAATGAGCAGTTCTTC	CASSEGSGGNEQFF
15	TRBJ2-3	many	TRBD2	TRBV7-2	TGTGCCAGCAGGCGCAGCGGGACTAGCACAGATACGCAGTATTTT	CASRRSGTSTDTQYF
14	TRBJ2-7	.	.	TRBV6-1	TGTGCCAGCAGTGCCGGGACCACCTCACGCGAGCAGTACTTC	CASSAGTTSREQYF
18	TRBJ2-2	.	TRBD1	TRBV28	TGTGCCAGCAGTTGGGGACAGGGTCTAGCGGTGAACACCGGGGAGCTGTTTTTT	CASSWGQGLAVNTGELFF
15	TRBJ2-1	few	TRBD2	TRBV7-3	TGTGCCAGCAGCCCAAGTGGGACTAGCGGGAGGGGGCAGTTCTTC	CASSPSGTSGRGQFF
16	TRBJ1-3	many	.	TRBV29-1	TGCAGCGTTGTAGTCCCCAGCGGCATCTCTGGAAACACCATATATTTT	CSVVVPSGISGNTIYF
13	TRBJ1-3	.	TRBD1	TRBV12-3/TRBV12-4	TGTGCCAGCAGTTCGACAGGGCGGAACACCATATATTTT	CASSSTGRNTIYF
16	TRBJ1-2	.	TRBD1	TRBV4-3	TGCGCCAGCAGCCCATCAGGTGACAGGGCGTCGGGAGGCTACACCTTC	CASSPSGDRASGGYTF
15	TRBJ2-1	.	.	TRBV12-3/TRBV12-4	TGTGCCAGCAGTTTTGGGTCAGGGTTTTATTTTGAGCAGTTCTTC	CASSFGSGFYFEQFF
16	TRBJ2-7	many	.	TRBV27	TGTGCCAGCAGTTTATCTGCGGCAGGGCTTTCCTACGAGCAGTACTTC	CASSLSAAGLSYEQYF
14	TRBJ1-2	many	.	TRBV5-6	TGTGCCAGCAGCCGGGACAACCAACACTATGGCTACACCTTC	CASSRDNQHYGYTF
13	TRBJ2-7	few	.	TRBV20-1	TGCAGCCTAAGCGGACTGCCCCGGGGAGAGCAGTACTTC	CSLSGLPRGEQYF
13	TRBJ1-6	many	.	TRBV20-1	TGCAGTGCTCATTCCGGGCTTGGATCACCCCTCCACTTT	CSAHSGLGSPLHF
13	TRBJ2-1	few	.	TRBV27	TGTGCCAGCAGTTTACATGACGGGAACGAGCAGTTCTTC	CASSLHDGNEQFF
16	TRBJ1-1	.	.	TRBV7-8	TGTGCCAGCAGCTTAGCAACGGGTGCTGTGAACACTGAAGCTTTCTTT	CASSLATGAVNTEAFF
16	TRBJ2-2	few	TRBD2	TRBV4-2	TGTGCCAGCAGCCAGGGGACTAGCGGGAACACCGGGGAGCTGTTTTTT	CASSQGTSGNTGELFF
12	TRBJ2-1	few	.	TRBV29-1	TGCAGCGTTACCAGCGTGGGCAATGAGCAGTTCTTC	CSVTSVGNEQFF
14	TRBJ2-1	.	.	TRBV20-1	TGCAGTGCTCTAAACAGGGACGACTACAATGAGCAGTTCTTC	CSALNRDDYNEQFF
14	TRBJ2-1	few	.	TRBV6-6	TGTGCCAGCAGTTACGGGGCCCAGGGCAATGAGCAGTTCTTC	CASSYGAQGNEQFF
12	TRBJ2-1	many	.	TRBV20-1	TGCAGTAGCACGAGCTCCTACAATGAGCAGTTCTTC	CSSTSSYNEQFF
16	TRBJ2-1	few	.	TRBV20-1	TGCAGTGCTAGCCTATTTGGAGGGAGCTCCTACAATGAGCAGTTCTTC	CSASLFGGSSYNEQFF
14	TRBJ1-5	many	.	TRBV18	TGTGCCAGCTCACCACAGGATAGCAATCAGCCCCAGCATTTT	CASSPQDSNQPQHF